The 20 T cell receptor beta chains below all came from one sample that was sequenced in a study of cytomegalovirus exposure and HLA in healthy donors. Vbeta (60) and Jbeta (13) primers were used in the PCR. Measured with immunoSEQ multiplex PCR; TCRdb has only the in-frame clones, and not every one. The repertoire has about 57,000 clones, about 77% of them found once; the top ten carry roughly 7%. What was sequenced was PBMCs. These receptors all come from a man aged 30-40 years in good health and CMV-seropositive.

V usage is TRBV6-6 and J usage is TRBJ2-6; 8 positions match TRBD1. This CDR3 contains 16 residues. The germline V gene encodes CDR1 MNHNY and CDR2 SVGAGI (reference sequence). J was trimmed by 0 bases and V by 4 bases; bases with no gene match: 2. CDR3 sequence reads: CASSFGQGSGANVLTF. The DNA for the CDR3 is TGTGCCAGCAGTTTCGGACAGGGCTCTGGGGCCAACGTCCTGACTTTC.

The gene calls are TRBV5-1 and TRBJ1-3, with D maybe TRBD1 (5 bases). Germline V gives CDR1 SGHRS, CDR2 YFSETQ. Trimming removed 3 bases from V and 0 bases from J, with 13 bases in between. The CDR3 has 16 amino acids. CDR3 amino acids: CASSSTAISSGNTIYF. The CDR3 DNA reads TGCGCCAGCAGCTCGACAGCAATTAGCTCTGGAAACACCATATATTTT.

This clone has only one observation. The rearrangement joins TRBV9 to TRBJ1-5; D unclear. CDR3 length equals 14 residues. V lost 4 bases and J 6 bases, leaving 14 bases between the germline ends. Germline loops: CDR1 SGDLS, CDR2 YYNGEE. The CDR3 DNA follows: TGTGCCAGCAGCCCCCCGGGGTACGGTCAGCCCCAGCATTTT. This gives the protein CASSPPGYGQPQHF. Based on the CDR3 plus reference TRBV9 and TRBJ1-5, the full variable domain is DSGVTQTPKHLITATGQRVTLRCSPRSGDLSVYWYQQSLDQGLQFLIQYYNGEERAKGNILERFSAQQFPDLHSELNLSSLELGDSALYFCASSPPGYGQPQHFGDGTRLSIL.

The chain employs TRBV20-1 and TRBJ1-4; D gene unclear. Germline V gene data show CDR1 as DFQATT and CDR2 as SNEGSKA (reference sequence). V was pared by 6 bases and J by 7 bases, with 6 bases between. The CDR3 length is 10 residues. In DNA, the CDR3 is TGCAGTGCCCTAGGTGAAAAACTGTTTTTT. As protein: CSALGEKLFF.

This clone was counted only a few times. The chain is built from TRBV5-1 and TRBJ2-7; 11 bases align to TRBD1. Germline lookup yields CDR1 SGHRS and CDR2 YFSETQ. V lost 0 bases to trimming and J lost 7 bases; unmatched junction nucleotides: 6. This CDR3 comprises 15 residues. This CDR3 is CASSLAGQGADEQYF. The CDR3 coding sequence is TGCGCCAGCAGCTTGGCTGGACAGGGGGCGGATGAGCAGTACTTC.

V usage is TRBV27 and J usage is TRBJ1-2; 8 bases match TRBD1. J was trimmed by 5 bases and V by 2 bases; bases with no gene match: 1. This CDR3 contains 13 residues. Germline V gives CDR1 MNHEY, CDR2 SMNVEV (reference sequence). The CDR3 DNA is TGTGCCAGCAGTTTAAGACAGGGGTATGGCTACACCTTC. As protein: CASSLRQGYGYTF.

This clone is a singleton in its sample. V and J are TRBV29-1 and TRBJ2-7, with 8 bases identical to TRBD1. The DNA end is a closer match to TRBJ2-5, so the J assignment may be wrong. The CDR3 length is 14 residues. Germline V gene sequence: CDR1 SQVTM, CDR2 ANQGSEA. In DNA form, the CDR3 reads TGCAGCGTTGGGTCGGGACAGGTAGGAGAGACCCAGTACTTC. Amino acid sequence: CSVGSGQVGETQYF.

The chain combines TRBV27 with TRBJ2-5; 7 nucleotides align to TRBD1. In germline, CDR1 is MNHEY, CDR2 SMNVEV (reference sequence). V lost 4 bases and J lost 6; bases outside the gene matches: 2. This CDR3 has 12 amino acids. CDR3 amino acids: CASSWDRQTQYF. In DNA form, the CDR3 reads TGTGCCAGCAGTTGGGACAGACAGACCCAGTACTTC.

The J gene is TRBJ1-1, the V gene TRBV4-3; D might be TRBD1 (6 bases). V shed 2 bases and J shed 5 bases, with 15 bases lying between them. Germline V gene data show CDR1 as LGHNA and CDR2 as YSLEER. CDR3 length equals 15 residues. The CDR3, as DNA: TGCGCCAGCAGCCAATACCCGGACAGAAGGACTGAAGCTTTCTTT. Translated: CASSQYPDRRTEAFF.

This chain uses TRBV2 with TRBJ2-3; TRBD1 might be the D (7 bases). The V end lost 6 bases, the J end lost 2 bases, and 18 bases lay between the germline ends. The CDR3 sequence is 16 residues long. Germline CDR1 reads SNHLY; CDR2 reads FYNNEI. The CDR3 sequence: CASSRGAWEVTDTQYF. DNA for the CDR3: TGTGCCAGCAGCAGGGGGGCTTGGGAGGTCACAGATACGCAGTATTTT.

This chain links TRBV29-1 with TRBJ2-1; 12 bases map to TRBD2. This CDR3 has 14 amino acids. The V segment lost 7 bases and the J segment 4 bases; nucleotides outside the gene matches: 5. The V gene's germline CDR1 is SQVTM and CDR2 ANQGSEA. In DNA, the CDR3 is TGCAGCGCCAGGACTAGCGGGGTGTACAATGAGCAGTTCTTC. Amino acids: CSARTSGVYNEQFF.

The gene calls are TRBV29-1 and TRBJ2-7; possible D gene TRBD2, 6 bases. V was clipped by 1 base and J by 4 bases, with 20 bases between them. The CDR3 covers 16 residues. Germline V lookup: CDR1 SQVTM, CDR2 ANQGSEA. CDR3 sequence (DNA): TGCAGCGTTGAAGGCCTGGGACTTGGGCCTGGATACGAGCAGTACTTC. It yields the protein CSVEGLGLGPGYEQYF.

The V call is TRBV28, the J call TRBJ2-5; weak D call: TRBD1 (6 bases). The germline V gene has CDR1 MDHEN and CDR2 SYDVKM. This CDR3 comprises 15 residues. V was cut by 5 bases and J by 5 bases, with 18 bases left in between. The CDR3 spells CASSPPGEFMETQYF. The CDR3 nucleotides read TGTGCCAGCAGTCCACCAGGGGAGTTTATGGAGACCCAGTACTTC. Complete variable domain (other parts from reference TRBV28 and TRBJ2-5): DVKVTQSSRYLVKRTGEKVFLECVQDMDHENMFWYRQDPGLGLRLIYFSYDVKMKEKGDIPEGYSVSREKKERFSLILESASTNQTSMYLCASSPPGEFMETQYFGPGTRLLVL.

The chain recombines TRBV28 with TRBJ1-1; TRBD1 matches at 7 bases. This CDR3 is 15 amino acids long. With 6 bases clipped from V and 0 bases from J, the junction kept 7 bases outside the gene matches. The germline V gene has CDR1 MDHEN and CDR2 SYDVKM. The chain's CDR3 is CASSGDSSLNTEAFF. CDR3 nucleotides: TGTGCCAGCAGCGGGGACAGTTCTCTGAACACTGAAGCTTTCTTT.

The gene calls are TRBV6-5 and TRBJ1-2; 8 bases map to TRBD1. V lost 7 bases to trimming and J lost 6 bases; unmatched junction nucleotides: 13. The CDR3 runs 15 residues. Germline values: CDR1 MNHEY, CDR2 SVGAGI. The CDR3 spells CASNLAADRGDGYTF. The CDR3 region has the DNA TGTGCCAGCAACCTCGCCGCCGACAGGGGAGATGGCTACACCTTC.

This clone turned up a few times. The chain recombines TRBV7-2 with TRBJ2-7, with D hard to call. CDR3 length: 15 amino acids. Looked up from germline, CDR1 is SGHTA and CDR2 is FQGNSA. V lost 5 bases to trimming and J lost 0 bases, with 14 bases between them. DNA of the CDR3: TGTGCCAGCAGCCCCCATCTAGGCATCTCCTACGAGCAGTACTTC. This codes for CASSPHLGISYEQYF. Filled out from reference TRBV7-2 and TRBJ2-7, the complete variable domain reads GAGVSQSPSNKVTEKGKDVELRCDPISGHTALYWYRQSLGQGLEFLIYFQGNSAPDKSGLPSDRFSAERTGGSVSTLTIQRTQQEDSAVYLCASSPHLGISYEQYFGPGTRLTVT.

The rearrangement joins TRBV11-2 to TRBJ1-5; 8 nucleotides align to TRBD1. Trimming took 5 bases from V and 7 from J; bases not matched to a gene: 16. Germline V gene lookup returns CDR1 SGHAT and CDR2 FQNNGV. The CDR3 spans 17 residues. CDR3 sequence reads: CASSPSGVRGLGQPQHF. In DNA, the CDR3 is TGTGCCAGCAGCCCGAGTGGGGTCAGGGGGCTCGGCCAGCCCCAGCATTTT.

CDR3 bases: TGTGCCAGCAGCCAAGATGCGACCTACGAGCAGTACTTC. Protein: CASSQDATYEQYF. The rearrangement joins TRBV4-2 to TRBJ2-7; D is unclear. The CDR3 is 13 residues long. V dropped 0 bases and J dropped 2 bases, with 5 bases sitting between them. The germline V gene encodes CDR1 LGHNA and CDR2 YNFKEQ.

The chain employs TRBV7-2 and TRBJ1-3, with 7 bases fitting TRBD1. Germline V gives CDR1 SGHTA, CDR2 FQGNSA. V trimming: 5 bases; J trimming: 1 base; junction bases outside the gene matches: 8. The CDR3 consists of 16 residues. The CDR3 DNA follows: TGTGCCAGCAGCCGCGGCGGACAGGCTTCTGGAAACACCATATATTTT. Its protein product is CASSRGGQASGNTIYF.

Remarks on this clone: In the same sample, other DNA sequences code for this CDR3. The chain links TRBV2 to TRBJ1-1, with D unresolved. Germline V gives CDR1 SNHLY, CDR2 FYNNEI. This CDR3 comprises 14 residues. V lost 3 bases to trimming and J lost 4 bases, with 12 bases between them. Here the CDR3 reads CASSEHAAGTEAFF. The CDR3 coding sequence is TGTGCCAGCAGTGAGCACGCAGCGGGCACTGAAGCTTTCTTT. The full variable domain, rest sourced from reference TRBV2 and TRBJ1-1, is EPEVTQTPSHQVTQMGQEVILRCVPISNHLYFYWYRQILGQKVEFLVSFYNNEISEKSEIFDDQFSVERPDGSNFTLKIRSTKLEDSAMYFCASSEHAAGTEAFFGQGTRLTVV.